The entry that follows covers one T cell receptor beta chain sequence. Trimming at V came to 7 bases and at J to 2 bases, leaving 5 bases not matched to a gene. CDR1 is SGDLS, CDR2 YYNGEE, per germline. The CDR3 extends over 13 amino acids. The repertoire was sequenced with immunoSEQ multiplex PCR; TCRdb's copy has only in-frame clones and lacks some. The sample contains some 520,000 clones, roughly 89% of which appear only once. This sample was included in a study of blood T cell repertoires in COVID-19. The overall study: COVID-19 samples, acute and convalescent, were from the United States, Italy and Spain.

V gene TRBV9 combines with J gene TRBJ1-2, with 7 bases fitting TRBD1. The source of this sequence is a man aged 18 to 29 with COVID-19, enrolled during active disease. The material sequenced was peripheral blood. DNA for the CDR3: TGTGCCAGCCGGGACAGACGCAACTATGGCTACACCTTC. It codes for CASRDRRNYGYTF. The variable domain in full, completed from reference TRBV9 and TRBJ1-2, reads DSGVTQTPKHLITATGQRVTLRCSPRSGDLSVYWYQQSLDQGLQFLIQYYNGEERAKGNILERFSAQQFPDLHSELNLSSLELGDSALYFCASRDRRNYGYTFGSGTRLTVV.